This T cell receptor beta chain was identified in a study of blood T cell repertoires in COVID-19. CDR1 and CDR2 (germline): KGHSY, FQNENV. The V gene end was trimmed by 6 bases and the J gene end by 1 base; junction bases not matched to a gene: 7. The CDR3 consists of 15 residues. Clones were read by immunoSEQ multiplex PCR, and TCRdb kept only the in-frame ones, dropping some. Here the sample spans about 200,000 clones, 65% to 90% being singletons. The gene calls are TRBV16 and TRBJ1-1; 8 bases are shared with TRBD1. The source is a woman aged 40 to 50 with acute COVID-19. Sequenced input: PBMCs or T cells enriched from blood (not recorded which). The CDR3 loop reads CASSQRQGANTEAFF. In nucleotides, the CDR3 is TGTGCCAGCAGTCAGAGGCAGGGGGCGAACACTGAAGCTTTCTTT.